The 30 T cell receptor beta chains below come from one sample, sequenced in a study of T cells in Graves' hyperthyroidism and ophthalmopathy (dated by TCRdb to about 2019). The method was multiplex PCR. Sequencing took place on an Illumina HiSeq 2000. The TCR beta CDR3 regions were amplified from the RNA transcripts. A first-round RT-PCR of the TCR CDR3 used the HTBI primer set with the Qiagen OneStep RT-PCR kit. TCRdb trimmed public reads at Q25 via fastp, called clones via MiXCR and kept in-frame beta chains. Each entry merges the rows of one CDR3 protein and shows their most common DNA and genes. The sample includes about 400,000 distinct CDR3 sequences, with 14% to 15% observed a single time. The ten top clones hold less than 15% of the sample. Sequencing was done on a sample of blood. The receptors here all came from a man aged 18 to 30 with Graves' ophthalmopathy.

This clonotype was found many times. In DNA, the CDR3 is TGTGCCAGCAGCCAAGGAGGCTATGGGGGACTGTTTTTT. It is translated as CASSQGGYGGLFF. The chain is built from TRBV4-2 and TRBJ2-2; D may be TRBD1 or TRBD2 (5 bases each). Trimming cost V 1 base and J 14 bases, with 14 bases left between them. Germline values: CDR1 LGHNA, CDR2 YNFKEQ. The CDR3 is 13 residues long.

This clonotype was seen many times. The chain couples TRBV12-3 or TRBV12-4 to TRBJ1-3; 8 bases fit TRBD1. J gave up 2 bases and V 6 bases, and 3 bases lay outside the gene matches. CDR3 length: 14 amino acids. Here the CDR3 reads CASSLTGAGNTIYF. The CDR3 nucleotides are TGTGCCAGCAGCCTGACAGGGGCTGGAAACACCATATATTTT.

This clonotype occurred a few times. The chain uses TRBV30 and TRBJ1-2; D not resolved. The CDR3 has 11 residues. Germline V gene data show CDR1 as GTSNPN and CDR2 as SVGIG (reference sequence). V gave up 5 bases and J gave up 2 bases, with 6 bases separating them. In DNA, the CDR3 is TGTGCCTGGGGGTTGAACTATGGCTACACCTTC. Translation: CAWGLNYGYTF.

In this sample, this clonotype turned up a few times. The rearrangement joins TRBV10-1 to TRBJ2-1, with D possibly being TRBD1 (5 bases). V was pared by 3 bases and J by 2 bases, with 11 bases between. This CDR3 comprises 15 residues. The germline gives CDR1 WNHNN, CDR2 SYGVQD (reference sequence). The CDR3 here is CASSDQGRPYNEQFF. Here the CDR3 DNA reads TGCGCCAGCAGTGATCAGGGAAGACCCTACAATGAGCAGTTCTTC.

This clonotype came up many times. The rearrangement uses TRBV12-3 or TRBV12-4 and TRBJ1-5, with 7 bases matching TRBD1. J gave up 5 bases and V 6 bases, and 10 bases lay outside the gene matches. CDR3 length equals 15 residues. This chain's CDR3 is CASSRGQAEDQPQHF. CDR3 in DNA: TGTGCCAGCAGCCGCGGACAGGCGGAAGATCAGCCCCAGCATTTT.

V usage is TRBV4-1 and J usage is TRBJ2-7, with D perhaps matching TRBD1 or TRBD2 (5 bases each). V lost 1 base to trimming and J lost 3 bases, with 19 bases between them. CDR1 and CDR2 from the germline V gene are MGHRA and YSYEKL. The CDR3 length is 17 residues. The CDR3 nucleotides read TGCGCCAGCAGCCAAGGGATCCGACTGGGACGATACTACGAGCAGTACTTC. Its protein is CASSQGIRLGRYYEQYF.

This clonotype was recorded many times. V usage is TRBV12-3 or TRBV12-4 and J usage is TRBJ2-3; D is unclear. Trimming removed 3 bases from V and 8 bases from J, with 18 bases in between. The CDR3 contains 15 residues. CDR3 region: CASSFGITPPVTQYF. CDR3 in DNA: TGTGCCAGCAGTTTTGGCATCACCCCCCCCGTTACGCAGTATTTT.

This clonotype occurred many times. CDR3 amino acids: CSAGYRGRLGNTIYF. In DNA, the CDR3 is TGCAGTGCTGGATACAGGGGGCGACTTGGAAACACCATATATTTT. V is TRBV20-1 and J is TRBJ1-3; the match to TRBD1 covers 9 bases. CDR1 is DFQATT, CDR2 SNEGSKA, per germline (reference sequence). With V trimmed by 5 bases and J by 3 bases, 8 bases remained unmatched. The CDR3 is made up of 15 amino acids.

Only a few counts were recorded for this clonotype. This sequence joins TRBV5-4 and TRBJ2-1, with D possibly TRBD2 on 7 matching bases. CDR1 is SGHNT and CDR2 is YYREEE in the germline V gene (reference sequence). The CDR3 totals 16 residues. Trimming left V 4 bases short and J 3 bases short, with 17 bases between. The CDR3, as DNA: TGTGCCAGCAGCCTGAAGGGCGGGGGCTACTACAATGAGCAGTTCTTC. Its protein is CASSLKGGGYYNEQFF.

This clonotype was recorded many times. This rearrangement joins TRBV12-3 or TRBV12-4 to TRBJ1-1; D perhaps matches TRBD1 (5 bases). V was clipped by 3 bases and J by 3 bases, with 14 bases between them. The CDR3 loop spans 15 amino acids. In nucleotides, the CDR3 is TGTGCCAGCAGTTTGGAGGGACGCGGGGACACTGAAGCTTTCTTT. Its protein is CASSLEGRGDTEAFF.

The table lists this clonotype with many counts. This chain uses TRBV7-8 with TRBJ2-7; D is possibly TRBD2 (5 bases). The CDR3 totals 13 residues. Looked up from germline, CDR1 is SGHVS and CDR2 is FQNEAQ. V lost 2 bases and J lost 6, with 11 bases in between. DNA for the CDR3: TGTGCCAGCAGCTTACTAGCAGTTAGCGAGCAGTACTTC. Amino acids: CASSLLAVSEQYF.

This clonotype turned up a few times. The chain is built from TRBV20-1 and TRBJ1-1; no firm D call. The germline V and J ends were trimmed by 2 bases and 1 base, with 20 bases remaining between them. The CDR3 runs 17 residues. Germline V gene sequence: CDR1 DFQATT, CDR2 SNEGSKA (reference sequence). DNA for the CDR3: TGCAGTGCTAGAATCGTGGTCGGGAGGCGGCGGAACACTGAAGCTTTCTTT. Encoded protein: CSARIVVGRRRNTEAFF.

This clonotype was seen only a few times. The chain carries TRBV11-2 and TRBJ2-1; D is ambiguous. V was cut by 5 bases and J by 0 bases, with 11 bases left in between. This CDR3 contains 15 residues. Germline CDR1 reads SGHAT; CDR2 reads FQNNGV. DNA for the CDR3: TGTGCCAGCAGCCCGAGTCCTATCTCCTACAATGAGCAGTTCTTC. Protein sequence: CASSPSPISYNEQFF.

This clonotype was seen many times. The rearrangement joins TRBV5-1 to TRBJ2-6; no reliable D call. V lost 4 bases and J lost 0, with 11 bases in between. This CDR3 is built from 16 residues. The germline V gene encodes CDR1 SGHRS and CDR2 YFSETQ. The CDR3 region is CASSLPSSSGANVLTF. CDR3 bases: TGCGCCAGCAGCCTCCCTTCCAGCTCTGGGGCCAACGTCCTGACTTTC.

This clonotype was seen at least ten times. V gene TRBV7-9 combines with J gene TRBJ1-5; D is uncertain. The V end lost 3 bases, the J end lost 6 bases, and 12 bases lay between the germline ends. The germline V gene has CDR1 SEHNR and CDR2 FQNEAQ (reference sequence). The CDR3 totals 14 residues. The CDR3 spells CASSFLGFAQPQHF. In nucleotides, the CDR3 is TGTGCCAGCAGCTTTTTGGGGTTTGCTCAGCCCCAGCATTTT.

This clonotype showed up just a few times. The chain links TRBV19 to TRBJ2-3; D is undetermined. The CDR3 sequence is 14 residues long. V lost 7 bases to trimming and J lost 2 bases, with 13 bases between them. CDR1 LNHDA and CDR2 SQIVND come from the germline V gene (reference sequence). The CDR3 loop is CASKDLSLTDTQYF. CDR3 coding DNA: TGTGCCAGTAAGGACCTCTCCCTCACAGATACGCAGTATTTT. Combining the CDR3 with reference TRBV19 and TRBJ2-3 gives the whole variable domain DGGITQSPKYLFRKEGQNVTLSCEQNLNHDAMYWYRQDPGQGLRLIYYSQIVNDFQKGDIAEGYSVSREKKESFPLTVTSAQKNPTAFYLCASKDLSLTDTQYFGPGTRLTVL.

In its sample, this clonotype was seen many times. This chain connects TRBV2 to TRBJ1-1; tentative D call: TRBD1 (5 bases). The CDR3 is made up of 13 amino acids. Trimming cost V 7 bases and J 4 bases, with 13 bases left between them. CDR1 is SNHLY, CDR2 FYNNEI, per germline. The chain's CDR3 is CASTLSGVTEAFF. The CDR3 DNA follows: TGTGCCAGCACCTTGTCGGGGGTCACTGAAGCTTTCTTT.

This rearrangement joins TRBV12-3 or TRBV12-4 to TRBJ2-7; tentatively, D is TRBD1 (5 bases). Trimming pared 7 bases from V and 2 bases from J, leaving 9 bases between. The CDR3 has 12 residues. DNA of the CDR3: TGTGCCAGCACGCAGGGTCCCTACGAGCAGTACTTC. Its protein product is CASTQGPYEQYF.

Comment on this clonotype: A much larger clone is a single base away; this may be a read error. V usage is TRBV11-2 and J usage is TRBJ2-7; D unclear. This CDR3 spans 13 amino acids. The V gene's germline CDR1 is SGHAT and CDR2 FQNNGV. In DNA form, the CDR3 reads TGTGCCAGCAGCTTAGAATCGGCCTACGAGCGGTACTTC. It codes for CASSLESAYERYF.

The chain carries TRBV25-1 and TRBJ1-4; perhaps TRBD1 as D (5 bases). CDR3 size: 14 residues. Germline loops: CDR1 MGHDK, CDR2 SYGVNS. The V and J ends lost 3 bases and 7 bases respectively, with 12 bases between them. The CDR3 is CASSDIRGLEKLFF. CDR3 sequence (DNA): TGTGCCAGCAGTGACATAAGGGGCCTTGAAAAACTGTTTTTT.

This clonotype was recorded at least ten times. The gene calls are TRBV11-1 and TRBJ1-2; no reliable D call. V was clipped by 5 bases and J by 0 bases, with 4 bases between them. This CDR3 comprises 12 residues. Germline V lookup: CDR1 SGHAT, CDR2 FQDESV (reference sequence). The CDR3 spells CASSLPNYGYTF. The CDR3 coding sequence is TGTGCCAGCAGCCTTCCTAACTATGGCTACACCTTC.

The gene calls are TRBV9 and TRBJ2-7, with 8 bases lining up with TRBD2. The CDR3 contains 16 residues. The ends lost 0 bases at V and 7 bases at J; junction bases unmatched: 12. The germline gives CDR1 SGDLS, CDR2 YYNGEE. For the CDR3, the DNA is TGTGCCAGCAGCGTAGCTCCGGGAGGGGGGGAAGGAGAGCAGTACTTC. Protein: CASSVAPGGGEGEQYF.

V and J are TRBV2 and TRBJ1-6; 7 nucleotides line up with TRBD1. The V gene end was trimmed by 7 bases and the J gene end by 1 base; junction bases not matched to a gene: 10. Germline CDR1 reads SNHLY; CDR2 reads FYNNEI. This CDR3 has 17 amino acids. CDR3 in DNA: TGTGCCAGCAACTCCGGGACAGTCTTGTCCTATAATTCACCCCTCCACTTT. It is translated as CASNSGTVLSYNSPLHF. Full variable domain (rest looked up from reference TRBV2 and TRBJ1-6): EPEVTQTPSHQVTQMGQEVILRCVPISNHLYFYWYRQILGQKVEFLVSFYNNEISEKSEIFDDQFSVERPDGSNFTLKIRSTKLEDSAMYFCASNSGTVLSYNSPLHFGNGTRLTVT.

This clonotype was counted ten times or more. This chain connects TRBV20-1 to TRBJ2-3; 8 bases agree with TRBD2. Germline V gives CDR1 DFQATT, CDR2 SNEGSKA (reference sequence). The CDR3 length is 17 residues. J gave up 3 bases and V 6 bases, and 17 bases lay outside the gene matches. CDR3 loop: CSATSYTGTSGTDTQYF. CDR3 DNA sequence: TGCAGTGCCACTTCGTATACCGGGACTAGTGGGACAGATACGCAGTATTTT.

This clonotype was seen many times. This rearrangement joins TRBV5-5 to TRBJ2-5, with D maybe TRBD1 (5 bases). The CDR3 length is 15 residues. V was cut by 2 bases and J by 5 bases, with 16 bases left in between. Germline CDR1 SGHKS, CDR2 YYEKEE (reference sequence). The CDR3 sequence is CASSFLDNPGETQYF. CDR3 in DNA: TGTGCCAGCAGCTTCCTGGACAATCCAGGGGAGACCCAGTACTTC. The variable domain in full, with the rest retrieved from reference TRBV5-5 and TRBJ2-5, is DAGVTQSPTHLIKTRGQQVTLRCSPISGHKSVSWYQQVLGQGPQFIFQYYEKEERGRGNFPDRFSARQFPNYSSELNVNALLLGDSALYLCASSFLDNPGETQYFGPGTRLLVL.

In this sample, this clonotype turned up many times. V and J are TRBV15 and TRBJ2-7; 9 bases are shared with TRBD1. This CDR3 has 15 amino acids. The germline V gene has CDR1 LNHNV and CDR2 YYDKDF (reference sequence). With V trimmed by 4 bases and J by 5 bases, 9 bases remained unmatched. CDR3 residues: CATSTKGQGPDEQYF. As DNA, the CDR3 is TGTGCCACCAGCACGAAGGGACAGGGACCCGACGAGCAGTACTTC.

This clonotype was counted between two and nine times. The rearrangement links TRBV19 to TRBJ2-7, with TRBD1 matching 8 bases. Germline V gives CDR1 LNHDA, CDR2 SQIVND (reference sequence). The CDR3 has 15 amino acids. V lost 5 bases, J lost 2 bases, and 8 bases stayed unmatched. For the CDR3, the DNA is TGTGCCAGTAGTCAGGGGGCCAGCGGAGCCTACGAGCAGTACTTC. This encodes CASSQGASGAYEQYF. Full variable domain (outside the CDR3, taken from reference TRBV19 and TRBJ2-7): DGGITQSPKYLFRKEGQNVTLSCEQNLNHDAMYWYRQDPGQGLRLIYYSQIVNDFQKGDIAEGYSVSREKKESFPLTVTSAQKNPTAFYLCASSQGASGAYEQYFGPGTRLTVT.

This clonotype was recorded only once. The V gene is TRBV11-2, the J gene TRBJ2-1; tentative D call: TRBD2 (6 bases). V gave up 3 bases and J gave up 0 bases, with 12 bases separating them. The CDR3 runs 16 residues. Germline assignment: CDR1 SGHAT and CDR2 FQNNGV. For the CDR3, the DNA is TGTGCCAGCAGCTTGTTGGGGACTGACTCCTACAATGAGCAGTTCTTC. Protein: CASSLLGTDSYNEQFF.

At least ten counts were recorded for this clonotype. CDR3 loop: CASSYGRGSYNEQFF. DNA of the CDR3: TGTGCCAGCTCCTATGGGAGGGGCTCCTACAATGAGCAGTTCTTC. V and J are TRBV11-2 and TRBJ2-1; the match to TRBD2 covers 7 bases. The CDR3 length is 15 residues. Germline V gene lookup returns CDR1 SGHAT and CDR2 FQNNGV. J was trimmed by 0 bases and V by 8 bases; bases with no gene match: 7. The full variable domain, rest sourced from reference TRBV11-2 and TRBJ2-1, is EAGVAQSPRYKIIEKRQSVAFWCNPISGHATLYWYQQILGQGPKLLIQFQNNGVVDDSQLPKDRFSAERLKGVDSTLKIQPAKLEDSAVYLCASSYGRGSYNEQFFGPGTRLTVL.

This clonotype was detected many times. This chain links TRBV5-1 with TRBJ2-3; a possible D gene is TRBD2 (6 bases). Germline V lookup: CDR1 SGHRS, CDR2 YFSETQ. V was cut by 1 base and J by 4 bases, with 16 bases left in between. The CDR3 is made up of 16 amino acids. The CDR3 DNA is TGCGCCAGCAGCTTGCTCGGCGGGGTTGGGTCAGATACGCAGTATTTT. This translates into CASSLLGGVGSDTQYF.